The present TCR beta chain was sequenced within a study of T cells after yellow fever vaccination. A few counts support this clonotype. Its target is not known. Study observations and caveats: Subsequent booster samples again held most clones from primary vaccination (nearly 98% CD4, 88% CD8).

With 5 bases clipped from V and 3 bases from J, the junction kept 5 bases outside the gene matches. This CDR3 spans 15 amino acids. CDR1 and CDR2 (germline): SGDLS, YYNGEE. Production of TCR cDNA was by 5'RACE template switching, which also added a universal primer site and UMIs. TCRdb itself ran the 5' RACE reads through MiXCR, one entry per CDR3 protein. The table has 300,000 to 350,000 distinct CDR3 sequences, around 10% seen once. The sequence was collected from a man between 18 and 29 years old who received the YFV17D yellow fever vaccine. This sample comprised CD4+ T cells sorted from PBMCs, obtained 45 days after the yellow fever booster vaccination. V and J are TRBV9 and TRBJ2-2, with 9 bases identical to TRBD1. This CDR3 reads CASSNRGLDTGELFF. The CDR3 DNA is TGTGCCAGCAGTAACAGGGGGCTCGACACCGGGGAGCTGTTTTTT.